The table lists the clone carrying this TCR beta chain with many counts. No antigen is known for it. TCR beta CDR3 region amplification was performed from RNA transcripts. HTBI primers were the set used in a first-round RT-PCR of the TCR CDR3. TCRdb re-called the multiplex PCR reads with MiXCR, one entry per CDR3 protein. The sample lists 370,000 or so distinct CDR3 sequences; around an eighth were seen once. Researchers barred patients who had uncontrolled infection, other autoimmune disease, pregnancy or lactation. Orbital computed tomography, thyroid ultrasound, serum thyroxine and TRAb, and clinical symptoms together informed the diagnoses. The data are from a study of T cells in Graves' hyperthyroidism and ophthalmopathy. General study results and limits: Classification by a 13 V-J model distinguished ophthalmopathy from stable hyperthyroidism.

CDR3 length equals 12 residues. The V gene lost 4 bases and the J gene lost 4 bases, with 7 bases spanning the gap. Looked up from germline, CDR1 is SNHLY and CDR2 is FYNNEI. The receptor's source is a man aged 25-45 years with Graves' hyperthyroidism that later progressed to Graves' ophthalmopathy. Sequencing was performed on blood. This chain uses TRBV2 with TRBJ2-5, with D unclear. This CDR3 reads CASSVNRETQYF. The CDR3 nucleotides read TGTGCCAGCAGTGTCAACCGAGAGACCCAGTACTTC. Filled out from reference TRBV2 and TRBJ2-5, the complete variable domain reads EPEVTQTPSHQVTQMGQEVILRCVPISNHLYFYWYRQILGQKVEFLVSFYNNEISEKSEIFDDQFSVERPDGSNFTLKIRSTKLEDSAMYFCASSVNRETQYFGPGTRLLVL.